This T cell receptor beta chain is from a study of blood T cells in healthy people across ages. Notes on the study in general: Unknown CMV status may confound age-related changes in expanded clones.

This clonotype was seen a few times. As yet, its antigen is unknown. Using a J-beta primer mix together with a sample-barcoded 5' primer, a second PCR was run for about 7 to 12 cycles. Using its own MiXCR run on the 5' RACE reads, TCRdb lists one record per CDR3 protein. The table includes about 730,000 distinct CDR3 sequences, 35% to 45% detected once. The CDR3 loop spans 13 amino acids. Germline CDR1 reads LGHDT; CDR2 reads YNNKEL (reference sequence). V was pared by 4 bases and J by 4 bases, with 9 bases between. Material: blood. The clonotype originates from a woman aged 60-75 years in good health. The V gene is TRBV3-1, the J gene TRBJ2-3; the D is unclear. CDR3 bases: TGTGCCAGCAGCCTCCTTGTGGCAGATACGCAGTATTTT. It encodes CASSLLVADTQYF.